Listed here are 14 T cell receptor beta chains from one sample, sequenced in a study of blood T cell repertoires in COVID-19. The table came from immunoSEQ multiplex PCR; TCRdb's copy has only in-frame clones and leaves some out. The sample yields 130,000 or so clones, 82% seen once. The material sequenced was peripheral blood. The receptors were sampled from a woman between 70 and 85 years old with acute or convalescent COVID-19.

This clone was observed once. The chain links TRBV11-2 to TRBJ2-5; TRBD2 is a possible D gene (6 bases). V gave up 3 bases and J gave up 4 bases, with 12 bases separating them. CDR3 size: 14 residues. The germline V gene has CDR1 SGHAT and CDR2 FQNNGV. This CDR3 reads CASSFAGRGETQYF. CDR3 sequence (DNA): TGTGCCAGCAGCTTCGCGGGACGAGGAGAGACCCAGTACTTC.

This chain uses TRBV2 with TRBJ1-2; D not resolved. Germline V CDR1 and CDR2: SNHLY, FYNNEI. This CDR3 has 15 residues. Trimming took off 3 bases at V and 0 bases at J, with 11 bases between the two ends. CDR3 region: CASSDPGVTNYGYTF. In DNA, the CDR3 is TGTGCCAGCAGTGACCCCGGGGTTACTAACTATGGCTACACCTTC.

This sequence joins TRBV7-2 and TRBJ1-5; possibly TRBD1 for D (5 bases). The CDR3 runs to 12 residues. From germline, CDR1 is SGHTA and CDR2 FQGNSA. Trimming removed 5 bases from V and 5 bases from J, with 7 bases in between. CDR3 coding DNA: TGTGCCAGCAGCCTACAGGATCAGCCCCAGCATTTT. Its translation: CASSLQDQPQHF.

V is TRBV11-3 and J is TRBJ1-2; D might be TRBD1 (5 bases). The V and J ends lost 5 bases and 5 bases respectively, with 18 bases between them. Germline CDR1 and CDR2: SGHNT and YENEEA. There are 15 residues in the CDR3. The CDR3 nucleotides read TGTGCCAGCAGCCCAGGGAGGGTTTTGGGGTATGGCTACACCTTC. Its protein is CASSPGRVLGYGYTF.

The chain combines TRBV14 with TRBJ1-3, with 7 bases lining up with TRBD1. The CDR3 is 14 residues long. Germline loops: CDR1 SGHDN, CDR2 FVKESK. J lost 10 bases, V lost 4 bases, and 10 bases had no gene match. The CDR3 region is CASSPGQPVGTIYF. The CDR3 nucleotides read TGTGCCAGCAGCCCGGGACAGCCAGTAGGGACCATATATTTT.

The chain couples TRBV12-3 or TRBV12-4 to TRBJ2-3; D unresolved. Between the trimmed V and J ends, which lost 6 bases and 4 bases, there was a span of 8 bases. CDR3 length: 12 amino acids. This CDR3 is CASSSVPDTQYF. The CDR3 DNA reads TGTGCCAGCAGCTCAGTTCCAGATACGCAGTATTTT.

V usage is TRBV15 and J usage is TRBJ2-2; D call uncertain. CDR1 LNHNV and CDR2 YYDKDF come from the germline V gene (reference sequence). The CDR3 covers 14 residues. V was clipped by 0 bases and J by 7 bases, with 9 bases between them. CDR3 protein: CATSREAYGGELFF. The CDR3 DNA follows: TGTGCCACCAGCAGAGAAGCGTACGGCGGGGAGCTGTTTTTT.

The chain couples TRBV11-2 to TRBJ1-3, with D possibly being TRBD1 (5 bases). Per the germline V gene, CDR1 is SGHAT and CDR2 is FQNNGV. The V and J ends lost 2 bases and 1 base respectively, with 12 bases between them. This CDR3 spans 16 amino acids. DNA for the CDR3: TGTGCCAGCAGCTTAAGGGTCGGGGGGTCTGGAAACACCATATATTTT. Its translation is CASSLRVGGSGNTIYF.

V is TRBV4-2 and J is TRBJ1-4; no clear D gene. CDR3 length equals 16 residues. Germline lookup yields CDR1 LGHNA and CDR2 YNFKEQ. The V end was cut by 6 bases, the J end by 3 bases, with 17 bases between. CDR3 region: CASRPRLEMSNEKLFF. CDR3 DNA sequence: TGTGCCAGCAGGCCCCGCTTAGAGATGTCTAATGAAAAACTGTTTTTT.

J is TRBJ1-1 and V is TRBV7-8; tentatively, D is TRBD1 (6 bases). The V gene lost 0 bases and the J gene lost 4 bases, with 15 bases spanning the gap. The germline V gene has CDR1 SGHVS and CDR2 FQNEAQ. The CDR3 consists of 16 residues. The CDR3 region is CASSLALGGGATEAFF. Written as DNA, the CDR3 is TGTGCCAGCAGCTTAGCCTTAGGGGGAGGGGCCACTGAAGCTTTCTTT.

The CDR3 here is CSVEPGRGDTEAFF. For the CDR3, the DNA is TGCAGCGTTGAGCCGGGGAGGGGGGACACTGAAGCTTTCTTT. This sequence joins TRBV29-1 and TRBJ1-1; D might be TRBD1 (6 bases). V lost 3 bases and J 3 bases, leaving 14 bases between the germline ends. Germline CDR1 is SQVTM and CDR2 is ANQGSEA. CDR3 length equals 14 residues.

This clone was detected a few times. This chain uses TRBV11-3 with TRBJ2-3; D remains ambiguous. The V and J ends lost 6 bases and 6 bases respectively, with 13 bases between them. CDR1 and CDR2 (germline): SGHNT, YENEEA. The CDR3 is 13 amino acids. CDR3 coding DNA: TGTGCCAGCAGTCTAACCGCGGAGGATACGCAGTATTTT. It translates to CASSLTAEDTQYF.

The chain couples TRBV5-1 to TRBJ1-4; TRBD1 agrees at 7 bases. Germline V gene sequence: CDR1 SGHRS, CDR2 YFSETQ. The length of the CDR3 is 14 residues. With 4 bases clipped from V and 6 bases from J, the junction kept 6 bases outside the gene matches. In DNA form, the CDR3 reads TGCGCCAGCAGCGGGCAGGGGGTCCATGAAAAACTGTTTTTT. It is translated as CASSGQGVHEKLFF.

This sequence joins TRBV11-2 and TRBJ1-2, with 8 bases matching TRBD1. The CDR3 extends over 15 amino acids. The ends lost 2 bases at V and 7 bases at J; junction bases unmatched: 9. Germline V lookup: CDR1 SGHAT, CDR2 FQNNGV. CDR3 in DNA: TGTGCCAGCAGCTTAATTGCCAGGGGGCTGATTGGCTACACCTTC. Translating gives CASSLIARGLIGYTF.